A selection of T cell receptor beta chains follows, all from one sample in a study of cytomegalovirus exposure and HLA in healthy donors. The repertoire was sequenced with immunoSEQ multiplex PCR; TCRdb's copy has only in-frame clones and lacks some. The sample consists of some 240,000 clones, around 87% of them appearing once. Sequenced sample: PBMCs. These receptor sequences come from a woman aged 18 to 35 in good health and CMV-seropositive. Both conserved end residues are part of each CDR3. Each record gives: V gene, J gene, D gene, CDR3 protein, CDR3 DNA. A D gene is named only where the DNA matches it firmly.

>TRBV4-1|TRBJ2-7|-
CASSQDNRGADYEQYF
TGCGCCAGCAGCCAAGATAACCGGGGGGCGGATTACGAGCAGTACTTC
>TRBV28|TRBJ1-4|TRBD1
CASRTASGGRNEKLFF
TGTGCCAGCAGAACGGCCTCAGGGGGGCGTAATGAAAAACTGTTTTTT
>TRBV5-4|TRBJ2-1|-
CASSPPSRGYNEQFF
TGTGCCAGCAGCCCCCCATCCAGGGGCTACAATGAGCAGTTCTTC
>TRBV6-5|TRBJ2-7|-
CASSPVGARNEQYF
TGTGCCAGCAGTCCCGTTGGGGCTCGCAACGAGCAGTACTTC
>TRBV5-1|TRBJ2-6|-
CASSPRWAGANVLTF
TGCGCCAGCAGCCCTAGGTGGGCTGGGGCCAACGTCCTGACTTTC
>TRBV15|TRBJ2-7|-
CATSSAGYEQYF
TGTGCCACCAGCAGTGCGGGCTACGAGCAGTACTTC
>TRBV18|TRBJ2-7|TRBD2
CASSPGRTSGGYEQYF
TGTGCCAGCTCACCAGGCAGGACTAGCGGGGGCTACGAGCAGTACTTC
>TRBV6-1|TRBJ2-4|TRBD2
CASSEPSGRARNIQYF
TGTGCCAGCAGTGAACCGTCCGGGAGGGCTAGAAACATTCAGTACTTC
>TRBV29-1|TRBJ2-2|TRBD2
CSARGGREGTGELFF
TGCAGCGCTCGGGGGGGCAGAGAGGGCACCGGGGAGCTGTTTTTT
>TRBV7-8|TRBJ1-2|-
CASSSKNPRTGLGYTF
TGTGCCAGCAGCTCCAAGAATCCTCGTACAGGCCTTGGCTACACCTTC
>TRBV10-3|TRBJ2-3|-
CAISEAAGGSTDTQYF
TGTGCCATCAGTGAGGCCGCGGGCGGGAGCACAGATACGCAGTATTTT
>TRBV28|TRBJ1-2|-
CASSYRARFSNYGYTF
TGTGCCAGCAGTTACCGCGCTCGGTTTTCTAACTATGGCTACACCTTC
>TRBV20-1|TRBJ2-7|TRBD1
CSAKQGYEQYF
TGCAGTGCGAAACAGGGGTACGAGCAGTACTTC
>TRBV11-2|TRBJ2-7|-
CASSSITGSQYYEQYF
TGTGCCAGCAGCTCGATAACCGGGAGCCAGTACTACGAGCAGTACTTC
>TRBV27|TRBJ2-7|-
CASSLTGQTFNEQYF
TGTGCCAGCAGTTTAACCGGACAGACCTTCAACGAGCAGTACTTC
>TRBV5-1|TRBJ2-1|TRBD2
CASSWAGGTTYNEQFF
TGCGCCAGCAGCTGGGCGGGGGGTACAACCTACAATGAGCAGTTCTTC
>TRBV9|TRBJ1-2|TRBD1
CASSLPPGQDYYGYTF
TGTGCCAGCAGCCTACCCCCGGGACAGGACTACTATGGCTACACCTTC
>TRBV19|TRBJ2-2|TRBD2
CASSMRTSGAGTGELFF
TGTGCCAGTAGTATGAGGACTAGCGGGGCCGGGACCGGGGAGCTGTTTTTT
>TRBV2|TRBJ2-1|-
CASQPGESNEQFF
TGTGCCAGCCAGCCAGGGGAATCCAATGAGCAGTTCTTC
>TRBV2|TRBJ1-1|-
CASSEREFILAGHHNTEAFF
TGTGCCAGCAGTGAGCGGGAATTTATTTTGGCCGGACACCACAACACTGAAGCTTTCTTT
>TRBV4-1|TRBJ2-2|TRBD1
CATKDRGGQLTGELFF
TGCGCCACCAAGGACAGGGGCGGGCAATTAACCGGGGAGCTGTTTTTT
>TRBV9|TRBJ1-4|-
CASSVDSNSNEKLFF
TGTGCCAGCAGCGTAGACAGCAATTCTAATGAAAAACTGTTTTTT
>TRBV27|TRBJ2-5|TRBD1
CASSFAGTGQETQYF
TGTGCCAGCAGTTTTGCCGGGACAGGCCAAGAGACCCAGTACTTC
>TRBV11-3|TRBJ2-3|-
CASSTPVQGDTQYF
TGTGCCAGCAGCACCCCGGTACAGGGAGATACGCAGTATTTT
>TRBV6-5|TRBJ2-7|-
CASRTSGSNEQYF
TGTGCCAGCAGAACCTCCGGTAGCAACGAGCAGTACTTC
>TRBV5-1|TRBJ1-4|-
CASSKSENEKLFF
TGCGCCAGCAGCAAGAGCGAGAATGAAAAACTGTTTTTT
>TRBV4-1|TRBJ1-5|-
CASSFRDIEYSNQPQHF
TGCGCCAGCAGCTTCCGGGACATAGAGTATAGCAATCAGCCCCAGCATTTT
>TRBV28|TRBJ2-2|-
CASSFGENTGELFF
TGTGCCAGCAGTTTCGGTGAGAACACCGGGGAGCTGTTTTTT
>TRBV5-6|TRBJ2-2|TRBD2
CASSLVGLADTGELFF
TGTGCCAGCAGCTTGGTGGGACTAGCGGACACCGGGGAGCTGTTTTTT
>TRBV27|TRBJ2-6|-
CASSLSPYSGANVLTF
TGTGCCAGCAGTTTATCCCCCTACTCTGGGGCCAACGTCCTGACTTTC
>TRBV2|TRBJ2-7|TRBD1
CASSGDRDYEQYF
TGTGCCAGCAGTGGGGACAGGGACTACGAGCAGTACTTC